These 8 T cell receptor beta chains originate from one sample sequenced in a study of blood T cells in healthy people across ages (dated by TCRdb to about 2015). The library came from 5' RACE. Sequencer: Illumina HiSeq 2500. A second PCR of about 6 to 11 cycles was performed with a sample-barcoded 5' primer and a J-beta primer mix. TCRdb ran its own pipeline on the public reads, namely fastp trimming at Q25 and MiXCR clone calling, and kept in-frame beta chains. Identical CDR3 protein sequences are pooled into one entry, listed with their most common genes and DNA. Across this sample there are about 1 million distinct CDR3 sequences, with under 30% seen only once. Approximately 0.79% of the sample is taken by the ten largest. These data are also associated with another study on T cells of mothers and their children.

Sequencing used blood. These receptors came from a girl aged 2-9 years in good health.

This rearrangement joins TRBV12-3 or TRBV12-4 to TRBJ1-1; TRBD1 might be the D (6 bases). CDR3 length equals 15 residues. The V gene lost 3 bases and the J gene lost 5 bases, with 16 bases spanning the gap. The CDR3 bases are TGTGCCAGCAGTTTCAGGGGCAGGGGAGTTACTGAAGCTTTCTTT. It codes for CASSFRGRGVTEAFF.

CDR3: CASSALHRALQETQYF. CDR3 nucleotides: TGTGCCAGCAGTGCACTACACAGGGCACTACAAGAGACCCAGTACTTC. The V call is TRBV25-1, the J call TRBJ2-5; D is perhaps TRBD1 (6 bases). The CDR3 totals 16 residues. Trimming removed 4 bases from V and 2 bases from J, with 17 bases in between. Germline CDR1 and CDR2: MGHDK and SYGVNS. Full variable domain (missing parts from reference TRBV25-1 and TRBJ2-5): EADIYQTPRYLVIGTGKKITLECSQTMGHDKMYWYQQDPGMELHLIHYSYGVNSTEKGDLSSESTVSRIRTEHFPLTLESARPSHTSQYLCASSALHRALQETQYFGPGTRLLVL.

Many counts were recorded for this clonotype. An end of the junction does not agree with germline; a read error may underlie this. V usage is TRBV5-1 and J usage is TRBJ2-3; TRBD1 matches at 8 bases. This CDR3 has 14 residues. CDR1 is SGHRS, CDR2 YFSETQ, per germline. The CDR3 DNA reads TGTGCCAGCAGCTTAGGACAGGGCCCAGATACGCAGTATTTT. As protein: CASSLGQGPDTQYF. The full variable domain, its missing parts supplied by reference TRBV5-1 and TRBJ2-3, is KAGVTQTPRYLIKTRGQQVTLSCSPISGHRSVSWYQQTPGQGLQFLFEYFSETQRNKGNFPGRFSGRQFSNSRSEMNVSTLELGDSALYLCASSLGQGPDTQYFGPGTRLTVL.

The chain employs TRBV3-1 and TRBJ2-1; 11 bases line up with TRBD2. The assigned J gene may be wrong: the sequence end matches TRBJ2-5 better. Per germline, CDR1 LGHDT and CDR2 YNNKEL (reference sequence). The CDR3 totals 16 residues. Written as DNA, the CDR3 is TGTGCCAGCAGCCATCGTAGCGGGGGGGCTTTGAAGACCCAGTACTTC. It is translated as CASSHRSGGALKTQYF.

This clonotype has more than one count but fewer than ten. The V gene is TRBV2, the J gene TRBJ2-3; maybe TRBD1 (5 bases). In germline, CDR1 is SNHLY, CDR2 FYNNEI. CDR3 length equals 17 residues. V lost 6 bases and J lost 0, with 19 bases in between. The CDR3 sequence: CASRNPLGATSTDTQYF. CDR3 sequence (DNA): TGTGCCAGCAGGAACCCCCTTGGGGCAACCAGCACAGATACGCAGTATTTT.

This clonotype has more than one count but fewer than ten. The chain recombines TRBV11-2 with TRBJ2-3; TRBD1 might be the D (6 bases). This CDR3 region has 15 residues. Per the germline V gene, CDR1 is SGHAT and CDR2 is FQNNGV. V gave up 9 bases and J gave up 2 bases, with 18 bases separating them. DNA of the CDR3: TGTGCCAGTACGTGGACAGCGTTTACCACAGATACGCAGTATTTT. Protein: CASTWTAFTTDTQYF.

This clonotype was counted once. This CDR3 fails to terminate in the conserved phenylalanine or tryptophan, so it likely reflects a read error. The chain carries TRBV15 and TRBJ2-5; D gene unclear. Trimming removed 7 bases from V and 1 base from J, with 10 bases in between. The germline CDR1 and CDR2 sequences are LNHNV and YYDKDF (reference sequence). This CDR3 has 13 amino acids. CDR3 sequence reads: CATNPGGQETQYS. The CDR3 coding sequence is TGTGCCACCAATCCTGGCGGCCAAGAGACCCAGTACTCC.

This clonotype was seen a few times. The chain uses TRBV29-1 and TRBJ2-5, with 7 bases fitting TRBD1. Germline V gives CDR1 SQVTM, CDR2 ANQGSEA. After removal of 3 bases from V and 5 bases from J, the junction contained 3 bases not matched to a gene. The CDR3 consists of 12 residues. CDR3 DNA: TGCAGCGTTGAGACAGGGACGGAGACCCAGTACTTC. Amino acid sequence: CSVETGTETQYF.